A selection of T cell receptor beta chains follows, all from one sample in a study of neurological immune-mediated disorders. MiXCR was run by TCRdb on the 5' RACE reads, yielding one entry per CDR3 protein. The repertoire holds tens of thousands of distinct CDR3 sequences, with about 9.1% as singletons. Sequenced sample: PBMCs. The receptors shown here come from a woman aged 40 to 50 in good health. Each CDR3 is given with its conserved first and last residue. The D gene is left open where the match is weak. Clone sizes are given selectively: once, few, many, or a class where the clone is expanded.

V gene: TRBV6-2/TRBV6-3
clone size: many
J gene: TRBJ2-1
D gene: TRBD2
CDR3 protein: CASRELAGANEQFF
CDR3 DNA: TGTGCCAGCAGAGAACTAGCGGGGGCTAATGAGCAGTTCTTC

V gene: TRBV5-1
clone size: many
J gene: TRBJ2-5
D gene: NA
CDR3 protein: CASSRDLETQYF
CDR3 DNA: TGCGCCAGCAGCCGGGACTTGGAGACCCAGTACTTC

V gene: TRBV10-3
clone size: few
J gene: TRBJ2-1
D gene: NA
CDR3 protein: CAISERFGEEFF
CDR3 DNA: TGTGCCATCAGTGAACGTTTTGGGGAGGAGTTCTTC

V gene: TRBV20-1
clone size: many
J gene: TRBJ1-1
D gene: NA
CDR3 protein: CSATLGGTEAFF
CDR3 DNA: TGCAGTGCTACCCTAGGGGGCACTGAAGCTTTCTTT

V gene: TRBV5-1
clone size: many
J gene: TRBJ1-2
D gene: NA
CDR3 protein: CASGTGDYGYTF
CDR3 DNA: TGCGCCAGCGGTACAGGAGACTATGGCTACACCTTC

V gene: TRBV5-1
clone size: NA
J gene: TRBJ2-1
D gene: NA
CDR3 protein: CASSFGLNNEQFF
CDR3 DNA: TGCGCCAGCAGCTTCGGTCTTAACAATGAGCAGTTCTTC

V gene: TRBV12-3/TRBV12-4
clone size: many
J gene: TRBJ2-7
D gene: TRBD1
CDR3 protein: CASSQPTGTVSYEQYF
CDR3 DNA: TGTGCCAGCAGCCAACCAACCGGGACAGTTTCCTACGAGCAGTACTTC

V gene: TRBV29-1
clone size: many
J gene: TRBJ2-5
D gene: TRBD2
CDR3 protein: CSVENLVPSGNQETQYF
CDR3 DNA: TGCAGCGTTGAAAATTTGGTGCCTAGCGGAAACCAAGAGACCCAGTACTTC

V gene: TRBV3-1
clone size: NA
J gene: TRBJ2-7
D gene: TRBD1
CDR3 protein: CASSQGMTGAHEQYF
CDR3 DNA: TGTGCCAGCAGCCAAGGGATGACAGGGGCTCACGAGCAATACTTC

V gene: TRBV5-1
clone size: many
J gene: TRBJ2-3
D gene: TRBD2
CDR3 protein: CASSSTSGGPDTQYF
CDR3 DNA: TGCGCCAGCAGCTCGACTAGCGGGGGCCCAGATACGCAGTATTTT

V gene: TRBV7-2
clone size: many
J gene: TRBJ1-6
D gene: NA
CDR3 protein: CASSLAVRGSSYNSPLHF
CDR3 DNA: TGTGCCAGCAGCTTAGCGGTTAGAGGGAGCTCCTATAATTCACCCCTCCACTTT

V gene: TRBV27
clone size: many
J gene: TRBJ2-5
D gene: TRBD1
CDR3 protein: CASSQQGTVKETQYF
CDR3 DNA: TGTGCCAGCAGCCAACAAGGGACAGTTAAAGAGACCCAGTACTTC

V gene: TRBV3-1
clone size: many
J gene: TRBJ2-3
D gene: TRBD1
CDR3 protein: CASSLTGSADTQYF
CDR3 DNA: TGTGCCAGCAGCCTGACAGGGAGTGCAGATACGCAGTATTTT

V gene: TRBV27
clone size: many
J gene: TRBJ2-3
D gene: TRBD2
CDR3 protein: CASSSGGETDTQYF
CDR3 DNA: TGTGCCAGCAGTAGCGGGGGGGAAACAGATACGCAGTATTTT

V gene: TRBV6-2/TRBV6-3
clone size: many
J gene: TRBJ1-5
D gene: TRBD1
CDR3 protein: CATPGRGEPSHNQPQHF
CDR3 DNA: TGTGCCACGCCAGGCAGGGGGGAACCCTCCCACAATCAGCCCCAGCATTTT

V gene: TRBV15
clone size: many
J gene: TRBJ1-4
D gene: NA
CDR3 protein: CATSRAATNEKLFF
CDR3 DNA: TGTGCCACCAGCAGGGCTGCAACTAATGAAAAACTGTTTTTT

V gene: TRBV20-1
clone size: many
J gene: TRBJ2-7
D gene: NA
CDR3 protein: CSASGTGAYEQYF
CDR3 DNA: TGCAGTGCTAGTGGGACTGGAGCCTACGAGCAGTACTTC

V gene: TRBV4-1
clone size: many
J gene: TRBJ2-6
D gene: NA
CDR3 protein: CASSQTQGSGANVLTF
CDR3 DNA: TGCGCCAGCAGCCAAACACAGGGATCAGGGGCCAACGTCCTGACTTTC

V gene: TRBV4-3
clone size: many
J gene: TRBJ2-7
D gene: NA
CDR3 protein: CASSQEEASEQYF
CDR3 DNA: TGCGCCAGCAGCCAAGAAGAGGCCTCCGAGCAGTACTTC

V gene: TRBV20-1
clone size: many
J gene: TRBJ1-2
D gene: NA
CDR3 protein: CSARDRGQSIVGGYTF
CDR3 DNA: TGCAGTGCTAGAGACCGCGGACAGTCGATCGTGGGAGGCTACACCTTC

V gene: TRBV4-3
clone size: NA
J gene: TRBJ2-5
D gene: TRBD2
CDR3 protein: CASSQVSGRGTSGKETQYF
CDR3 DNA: TGCGCCAGCAGCCAAGTATCAGGGCGCGGGACTAGCGGGAAAGAGACCCAGTACTTC

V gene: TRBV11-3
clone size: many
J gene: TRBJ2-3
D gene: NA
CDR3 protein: CASSLTGPDTQYF
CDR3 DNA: TGTGCCAGCAGCTTAACAGGGCCAGATACGCAGTATTTT

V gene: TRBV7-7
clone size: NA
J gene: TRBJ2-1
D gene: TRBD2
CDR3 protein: CASSLVAGPPHEQFF
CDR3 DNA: TGTGCTAGCAGCTTAGTAGCGGGGCCCCCTCATGAGCAGTTCTTC

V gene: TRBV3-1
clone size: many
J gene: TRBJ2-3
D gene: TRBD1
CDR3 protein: CASSQSTGPTDTQYF
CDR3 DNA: TGTGCCAGCAGCCAATCGACAGGGCCCACAGATACGCAGTATTTT

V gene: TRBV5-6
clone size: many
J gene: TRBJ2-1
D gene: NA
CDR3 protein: CASSSPLVGRYNEQFF
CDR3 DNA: TGTGCCAGCAGCTCACCTTTGGTGGGCCGATACAATGAGCAGTTCTTC

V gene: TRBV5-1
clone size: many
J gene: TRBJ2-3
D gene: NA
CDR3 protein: CASSSAQGGSTDTQYF
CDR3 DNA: TGCGCCAGCAGCTCGGCACAGGGAGGAAGCACAGATACGCAGTATTTT

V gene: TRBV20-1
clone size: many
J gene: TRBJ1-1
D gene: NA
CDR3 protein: CSALDSPSTEAFF
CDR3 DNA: TGCAGTGCCCTAGACTCCCCGAGCACTGAAGCTTTCTTT